One and the same sample provided the 32 T cell receptor beta chains below, sequenced in a study of blood T cell repertoires in COVID-19. Only in-frame clones appear in the TCRdb table, and some are missing; sequencing was by immunoSEQ multiplex PCR. The sample includes 140,000 to 150,000 clones, approximately 85% seen only once; the top ten take 6.5% to 9.5%. The material sequenced was peripheral blood. The receptors originated from a woman aged 55 to 70 with COVID-19, enrolled during active disease.

This clone has a handful of counts. CDR3 amino acids: CASSEANRGVEKLFF. For the CDR3, the DNA is TGTGCCAGCAGTGAAGCAAACAGGGGTGTTGAAAAACTGTTTTTT. The gene calls are TRBV25-1 and TRBJ1-4, with TRBD1 matching over 7 bases. V dropped 2 bases and J dropped 7; count of bases not matched to a gene: 7. Germline CDR1 and CDR2: MGHDK and SYGVNS. The CDR3 consists of 15 residues. The whole variable domain, remainder taken from reference TRBV25-1 and TRBJ1-4, is EADIYQTPRYLVIGTGKKITLECSQTMGHDKMYWYQQDPGMELHLIHYSYGVNSTEKGDLSSESTVSRIRTEHFPLTLESARPSHTSQYLCASSEANRGVEKLFFGSGTQLSVL.

The chain couples TRBV30 to TRBJ1-3; D may be TRBD1 (6 bases). The CDR3 consists of 16 residues. The V gene lost 4 bases and the J gene lost 1 base, with 17 bases spanning the gap. Germline CDR1 is GTSNPN and CDR2 is SVGIG (reference sequence). The CDR3 region has the DNA TGTGCCTGGACCTACCCACAGGGAAGTTCTGGAAACACCATATATTTT. The encoded protein is CAWTYPQGSSGNTIYF.

This chain uses TRBV9 with TRBJ1-3, with TRBD1 identical over 9 bases. Trimming cost V 4 bases and J 7 bases; bases outside gene matches: 15. From germline, CDR1 is SGDLS and CDR2 YYNGEE. The CDR3 extends over 17 amino acids. The DNA of the CDR3 is TGTGCCAGCAGCTCTCCGCCGGGACAGGGTACGAGGAACACCATATATTTT. It is translated as CASSSPPGQGTRNTIYF.

The chain has TRBV14 and TRBJ1-1; D not certain. The ends were cut back, 3 bases at V and 4 bases at J, with 12 bases in the middle. This CDR3 has 14 residues. From germline, CDR1 is SGHDN and CDR2 FVKESK. CDR3 nucleotide sequence: TGTGCCAGCAGCCAGAACTTACAGAGCACTGAAGCTTTCTTT. Translation: CASSQNLQSTEAFF.

This clone appeared once. The chain uses TRBV7-9 and TRBJ1-2; no definite D call. Deletions cut 5 bases from V and 6 bases from J, with 16 bases between. The length of the CDR3 is 14 residues. Germline V gives CDR1 SEHNR, CDR2 FQNEAQ (reference sequence). CDR3 amino acids: CASSEKRVGNGYTF. The CDR3 bases are TGTGCCAGCAGCGAGAAGAGGGTGGGCAATGGCTACACCTTC.

The chain links TRBV25-1 to TRBJ2-3; 12 bases are a match to TRBD2. V lost 8 bases to trimming and J lost 5 bases; unmatched junction nucleotides: 5. Looked up from germline, CDR1 is MGHDK and CDR2 is SYGVNS. The CDR3 has 14 residues. The CDR3 nucleotides read TGTGCCAGCCAACTAGCGGGGGGCCAAGATACGCAGTATTTT. Protein product: CASQLAGGQDTQYF.

The V and J genes are TRBV4-3 and TRBJ1-3; 11 positions agree with TRBD1. V lost 4 bases, J lost 2 bases, and 7 bases stayed unmatched. The germline CDR1 and CDR2 sequences are LGHNA and YSLEER. The CDR3 runs 17 residues. This chain's CDR3 is CASSRDRGQGAGNTIYF. Here the CDR3 DNA reads TGCGCCAGCAGCCGAGATCGGGGACAGGGGGCTGGAAACACCATATATTTT.

This clone showed up just once. This chain joins TRBV11-2 and TRBJ2-5; 12 bases are a match to TRBD2. The CDR3 has 16 residues. CDR1 is SGHAT, CDR2 FQNNGV, per germline. J lost 3 bases, V lost 1 base, and 3 bases had no gene match. CDR3 sequence reads: CASSLVLAGGKETQYF. The CDR3, as DNA: TGTGCCAGCAGCTTAGTGCTAGCGGGGGGGAAAGAGACCCAGTACTTC.

The chain combines TRBV19 with TRBJ1-4; D not certain. V was trimmed by 10 bases and J by 0 bases, leaving 6 bases between them. Germline V gene sequence: CDR1 LNHDA, CDR2 SQIVND (reference sequence). The CDR3 spans 12 residues. The CDR3 reads CATSATNEKLFF. In DNA form, the CDR3 reads TGTGCCACGTCTGCAACTAATGAAAAACTGTTTTTT.

Within the sample, this clone is medium-sized. The CDR3 loop reads CASSLDGGWTGELFF. The CDR3 DNA sequence: TGTGCCAGCAGCTTAGATGGAGGGTGGACCGGGGAGCTGTTTTTT. The genes are TRBV7-6 and TRBJ2-2; a weak D match, TRBD2 (6 bases). CDR1 is SGHVS, CDR2 FNYEAQ, per germline. The germline V and J ends were trimmed by 1 base and 5 bases, with 11 bases remaining between them. The CDR3 runs 15 residues.

J is TRBJ1-5 and V is TRBV7-2, with a tentative D call TRBD1 (5 bases). The V gene lost 2 bases and the J gene lost 4 bases, with 15 bases spanning the gap. Germline V CDR1 and CDR2: SGHTA, FQGNSA. This CDR3 has 16 residues. Written as DNA, the CDR3 is TGTGCCAGCAGCTTAATTTCGACAGTCGGGAATCAGCCCCAGCATTTT. It specifies CASSLISTVGNQPQHF. Variable domain in full (rest from reference TRBV7-2 and TRBJ1-5): GAGVSQSPSNKVTEKGKDVELRCDPISGHTALYWYRQSLGQGLEFLIYFQGNSAPDKSGLPSDRFSAERTGGSVSTLTIQRTQQEDSAVYLCASSLISTVGNQPQHFGDGTRLSIL.

The rearrangement links TRBV7-6 to TRBJ2-2; no firm D call. V was clipped by 2 bases and J by 4 bases, with 5 bases between them. Germline assignment: CDR1 SGHVS and CDR2 FNYEAQ. The CDR3 spans 13 residues. CDR3 bases: TGTGCCAGCAGCTTATTCAGCACCGGGGAGCTGTTTTTT. Amino acids: CASSLFSTGELFF.

This sequence joins TRBV4-1 and TRBJ1-3; tentative D call: TRBD1 (6 bases). Germline-derived CDR1 and CDR2 are MGHRA and YSYEKL. Trimming cost V 2 bases and J 0 bases, with 14 bases left between them. The CDR3 sequence is 17 residues long. The CDR3 here is CASSQITRGYSGNTIYF. DNA of the CDR3: TGCGCCAGCAGCCAAATTACCAGGGGCTACTCTGGAAACACCATATATTTT.

The V gene is TRBV19, the J gene TRBJ1-2; 7 bases map to TRBD1. The CDR3 is 15 amino acids. The V and J ends lost 7 bases and 2 bases, in that order; junction bases with no gene match: 10. CDR1 and CDR2 (germline): LNHDA, SQIVND (reference sequence). CDR3 DNA: TGTGCCAGTACCTTCGGGACAGCCACCAACTATGGCTACACCTTC. It translates to CASTFGTATNYGYTF.

V gene TRBV6-5 combines with J gene TRBJ1-1; D call uncertain. V shed 2 bases and J shed 0 bases, with 10 bases lying between them. This CDR3 contains 15 residues. Germline CDR1 is MNHEY and CDR2 is SVGAGI. The CDR3 sequence is CASSYAGVMNTEAFF. The CDR3 DNA is TGTGCCAGCAGTTACGCCGGGGTCATGAACACTGAAGCTTTCTTT.

This sequence joins TRBV4-1 and TRBJ1-3; 10 positions match TRBD1. The junction had 2 bases not matched to a gene; V was cut back by 3 bases and J by 3 bases. CDR3 length: 15 residues. Germline values: CDR1 MGHRA, CDR2 YSYEKL. The CDR3 here is CASSQGTGDGNTIYF. The CDR3 coding sequence is TGCGCCAGCAGCCAGGGGACAGGGGATGGAAACACCATATATTTT.

The chain links TRBV27 to TRBJ2-2; D possibly corresponds to TRBD2 (5 bases). V was pared by 5 bases and J by 7 bases, with 14 bases between. This CDR3 comprises 14 residues. Per germline, CDR1 MNHEY and CDR2 SMNVEV (reference sequence). The CDR3 DNA reads TGTGCCAGCAGTCGGGCCTTGGCGGGCGGGGAGCTGTTTTTT. Its protein product is CASSRALAGGELFF.

The chain links TRBV11-3 to TRBJ2-1, with 9 bases that match TRBD2. The CDR3 loop spans 15 amino acids. J lost 8 bases, V lost 0 bases, and 5 bases had no gene match. CDR1 is SGHNT, CDR2 YENEEA, per germline. In nucleotides, the CDR3 is TGTGCCAGCAGCTTAGAAGGACTAGCGAGTGATGAGCAGTTCTTC. Its translation: CASSLEGLASDEQFF.

The CDR3 is CATRQGVKNIQYF. The CDR3 nucleotides are TGTGCCACCCGACAGGGGGTCAAAAACATTCAGTACTTC. V and J are TRBV28 and TRBJ2-4; 9 bases are a match to TRBD1. V trimming: 10 bases; J trimming: 3 bases; junction bases outside the gene matches: 4. Germline CDR1 is MDHEN and CDR2 is SYDVKM. This CDR3 spans 13 amino acids.

The V gene is TRBV2, the J gene TRBJ1-2; TRBD1 matches at 7 bases. V lost 7 bases, J lost 7 bases, and 9 bases stayed unmatched. The CDR3 length is 13 residues. The V gene's germline CDR1 is SNHLY and CDR2 FYNNEI. This chain's CDR3 is CASTLDRLGGYTF. CDR3 nucleotides: TGTGCCAGCACTCTGGACAGGCTCGGTGGCTACACCTTC.

This chain uses TRBV18 with TRBJ1-3, with D perhaps matching TRBD1 (5 bases). Germline CDR1 KGHSH, CDR2 LQKENI. CDR3 length: 16 amino acids. Trimming shortened V by 3 bases and J by 2 bases, and 14 bases separated the two germline ends. CDR3 residues: CASSPPGQGTGNTIYF. The CDR3 DNA reads TGTGCCAGCTCACCCCCAGGGCAGGGAACTGGAAACACCATATATTTT.

The chain employs TRBV7-3 and TRBJ2-2; 8 bases are shared with TRBD2. The V and J ends lost 4 bases and 3 bases, in that order; junction bases with no gene match: 13. Germline values: CDR1 SGHTA, CDR2 FQGTGA. CDR3 length: 18 residues. The CDR3, as DNA: TGTGCCAGCAGCTCTTCTCCGGGACTAGTTTCTCACACCGGGGAGCTGTTTTTT. Encoded protein: CASSSSPGLVSHTGELFF.

The V and J genes are TRBV9 and TRBJ2-7; 8 nucleotides line up with TRBD2. With 2 bases clipped from V and 2 bases from J, the junction kept 3 bases outside the gene matches. CDR3 size: 14 residues. Germline values: CDR1 SGDLS, CDR2 YYNGEE. CDR3 sequence (DNA): TGTGCCAGCAGCGTGGCAGCGGGGGCCTACGAGCAGTACTTC. Residues: CASSVAAGAYEQYF.

The chain combines TRBV9 with TRBJ2-1; unclear D gene. There are 12 residues in the CDR3. Trimming left V 1 base short and J 8 bases short, with 7 bases between. Germline CDR1 is SGDLS and CDR2 is YYNGEE. The CDR3 here is CASSVSFDEQFF. DNA for the CDR3: TGTGCCAGCAGCGTATCGTTCGATGAGCAGTTCTTC.

This clone was seen only a few times. V is TRBV9 and J is TRBJ2-7; D ambiguous. Trimming removed 3 bases at V and 5 bases at J, with 12 bases between. Germline CDR1 reads SGDLS; CDR2 reads YYNGEE. The CDR3 contains 13 residues. Here the CDR3 DNA reads TGTGCCAGCAGCGCGCCCGCCCGGGACGAGCAGTACTTC. Amino acids: CASSAPARDEQYF.

The J gene is TRBJ1-1, the V gene TRBV7-6; 7 bases align to TRBD1. From germline, CDR1 is SGHVS and CDR2 FNYEAQ. The CDR3 spans 15 residues. V gave up 0 bases and J gave up 7 bases; unmatched junction bases: 8. The CDR3 DNA sequence: TGTGCCAGCAGCTTAGCTACAGGGGAGCTTCTTGAAGCTTTCTTT. The encoded protein is CASSLATGELLEAFF.

The chain has TRBV7-3 and TRBJ2-1; 8 positions match TRBD2. V was pared by 3 bases and J by 4 bases, with 5 bases of the junction left unmatched. The V gene's germline CDR1 is SGHTA and CDR2 FQGTGA. This CDR3 comprises 15 residues. CDR3 nucleotide sequence: TGTGCCAGCAGCTTTTCAGCGGGGGCTTACAATGAGCAGTTCTTC. Amino acids: CASSFSAGAYNEQFF.

The V gene is TRBV6-5, the J gene TRBJ2-7; 10 bases map to TRBD2. The germline CDR1 and CDR2 sequences are MNHEY and SVGAGI. J was trimmed by 1 base and V by 4 bases; bases with no gene match: 4. This CDR3 contains 15 residues. CDR3 residues: CASSLSGGVSYEQYF. CDR3 coding DNA: TGTGCCAGCAGTTTAAGCGGGGGGGTGTCCTACGAGCAGTACTTC.

A single count supports this clone. The gene calls are TRBV5-1 and TRBJ2-3; 9 nucleotides line up with TRBD2. The J segment lost 1 base and the V segment lost 4 bases, leaving 1 base of the junction unmatched. The germline V gene has CDR1 SGHRS and CDR2 YFSETQ. The CDR3 is 14 amino acids. Written as DNA, the CDR3 is TGCGCCAGCAGCCGGACTAGCGGCACAGATACGCAGTATTTT. This codes for CASSRTSGTDTQYF.

This clone was picked up a small number of times. The V gene is TRBV7-8, the J gene TRBJ2-7; 9 bases line up with TRBD1. After removal of 1 base from V and 6 bases from J, the junction contained 13 bases not matched to a gene. The CDR3 totals 17 residues. Per germline, CDR1 SGHVS and CDR2 FQNEAQ. The CDR3, as DNA: TGTGCCAGCAGCTTAGGGGAGGATGGGACAGGGTTCCGCGAGCAGTACTTC. This sequence encodes CASSLGEDGTGFREQYF.

The rearrangement uses TRBV7-3 and TRBJ2-2, with 15 bases lining up with TRBD2. Germline CDR1 SGHTA, CDR2 FQGTGA. The CDR3 consists of 18 residues. Trimming cost V 5 bases and J 0 bases; bases outside gene matches: 4. CDR3 coding DNA: TGTGCCAGCAGCGCGGGACTAGCGGGGGGTCCGAACACCGGGGAGCTGTTTTTT. As protein: CASSAGLAGGPNTGELFF.

The chain carries TRBV11-2 and TRBJ2-3, with D maybe TRBD2 (6 bases). Trimming removed 3 bases at V and 12 bases at J, with 16 bases between. This CDR3 contains 13 residues. The germline V gene has CDR1 SGHAT and CDR2 FQNNGV. CDR3 amino acids: CASSLGVRLGQYF. The CDR3 DNA reads TGTGCCAGCAGCTTGGGTGTCCGACTAGGACAGTATTTT.